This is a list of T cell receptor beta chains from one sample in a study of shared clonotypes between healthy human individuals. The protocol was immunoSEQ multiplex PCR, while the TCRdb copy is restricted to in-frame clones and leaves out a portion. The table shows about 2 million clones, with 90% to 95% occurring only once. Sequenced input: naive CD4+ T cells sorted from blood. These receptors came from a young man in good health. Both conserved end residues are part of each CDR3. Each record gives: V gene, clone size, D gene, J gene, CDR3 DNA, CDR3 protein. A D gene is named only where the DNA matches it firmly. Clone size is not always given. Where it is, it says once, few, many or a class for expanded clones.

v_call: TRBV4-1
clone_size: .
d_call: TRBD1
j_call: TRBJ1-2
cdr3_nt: TGCGCCAGCAGCCAGGCCGGGACAGGGAACTATGGCTACACCTTC
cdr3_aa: CASSQAGTGNYGYTF

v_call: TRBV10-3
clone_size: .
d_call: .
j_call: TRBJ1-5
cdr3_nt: TGTGCCATCAGTGAGTCGAATGGGGGCAATCAGCCCCAGCATTTT
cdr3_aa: CAISESNGGNQPQHF

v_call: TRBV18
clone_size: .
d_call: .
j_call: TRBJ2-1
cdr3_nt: TGTGCCAGCTCACCACTGAGCTACAATGAGCAGTTCTTC
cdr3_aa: CASSPLSYNEQFF

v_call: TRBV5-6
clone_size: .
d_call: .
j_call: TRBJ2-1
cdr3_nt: TGTGCCAGCAGCTCCAGACTATTTGGTGAGCAGTTCTTC
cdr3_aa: CASSSRLFGEQFF

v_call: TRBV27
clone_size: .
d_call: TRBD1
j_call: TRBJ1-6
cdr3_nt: TGTGCCAGCAGTTTATTCCGGACAGGGGCAAATTCACCCCTCCACTTT
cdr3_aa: CASSLFRTGANSPLHF

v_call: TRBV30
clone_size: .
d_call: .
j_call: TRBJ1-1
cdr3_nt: TGTGCTTGGGGGCAGCCGAACACTGAAGCTTTCTTT
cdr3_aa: CAWGQPNTEAFF

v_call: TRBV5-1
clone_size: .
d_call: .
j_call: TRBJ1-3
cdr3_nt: TGCGCCAGCAGCTTCGGAGCCAGCAATTCTGGAAACACCATATATTTT
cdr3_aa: CASSFGASNSGNTIYF

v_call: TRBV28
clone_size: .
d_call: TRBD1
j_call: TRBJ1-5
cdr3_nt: TGTGCCAGCAGTTTAGGAGGGGGCTTGCAGCCCCAGCATTTT
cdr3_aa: CASSLGGGLQPQHF

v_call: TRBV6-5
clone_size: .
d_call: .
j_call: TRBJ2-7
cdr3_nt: TGTGCCAGCTCGGAAGCAAAAAACTACGAGCAGTACTTC
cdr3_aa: CASSEAKNYEQYF

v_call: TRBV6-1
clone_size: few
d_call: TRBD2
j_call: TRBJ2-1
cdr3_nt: TGTGCCAGCAGTGGGGCTAGCGGGACCTACAATGAGCAGTTCTTC
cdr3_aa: CASSGASGTYNEQFF

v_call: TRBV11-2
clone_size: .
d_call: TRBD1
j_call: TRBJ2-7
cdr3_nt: TGTGCCAGCAGCTTAGGTTCCGGGACAGGGGCCGACGAGCAGTACTTC
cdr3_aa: CASSLGSGTGADEQYF

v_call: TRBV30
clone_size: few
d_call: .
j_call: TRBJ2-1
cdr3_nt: TGTGCCTGGACCGGGAGCTCCTACAATGAGCAGTTCTTC
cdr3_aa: CAWTGSSYNEQFF

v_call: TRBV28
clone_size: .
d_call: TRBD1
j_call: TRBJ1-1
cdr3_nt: TGTGCCAGCAGGCAGGCAGGGGGCAGGAACACTGAAGCTTTCTTT
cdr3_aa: CASRQAGGRNTEAFF

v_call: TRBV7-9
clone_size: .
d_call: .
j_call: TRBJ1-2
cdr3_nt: TGTGCCAGCAGCACCCCGGATGGGGGGGGCTTTAACTATGGCTACACCTTC
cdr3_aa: CASSTPDGGGFNYGYTF